One sample yielded the 12 T cell receptor beta chains listed below, sequenced in a study of T cell repertoires in cytomegalovirus infection. Via MiXCR, TCRdb re-called the reads, giving one row per CDR3 protein. The sample lists around 320,000 distinct CDR3 sequences, 9% to 9.5% occurring once. Sequenced material: PBMCs. All receptors derive from a human donor in good health (CMV status not recorded). Some clones in this sample may be carry-over from other donors' samples.

About this clonotype itself: This clone may be a read error of a much larger clone one base away. The conserved final phenylalanine or tryptophan is absent from the CDR3, which likely points to a read error. The rearrangement uses TRBV12-3 or TRBV12-4 and TRBJ1-4; D uncertain. CDR3 length: 15 residues. Trimming took 0 bases from V and 6 from J, leaving 11 bases between them. The CDR3 loop is CASSLAGSRDEKLFL. CDR3 in DNA: TGTGCCAGCAGTTTAGCGGGCTCGAGGGATGAAAAACTGTTTCTT.

V usage is TRBV7-8 and J usage is TRBJ1-5, with D unclear. The germline V and J ends were trimmed by 2 bases and 3 bases, with 14 bases remaining between them. Germline V gene lookup returns CDR1 SGHVS and CDR2 FQNEAQ. The CDR3 is 16 amino acids. The CDR3 region has the DNA TGTGCCAGCAGCTTATCACGGGAACCTTCCAATCAGCCCCAGCATTTT. Translating it yields CASSLSREPSNQPQHF.

J is TRBJ1-5 and V is TRBV5-6, with TRBD1 matching over 7 bases. Germline CDR1 reads SGHDT; CDR2 reads YYEEEE. J lost 7 bases, V lost 4 bases, and 14 bases had no gene match. The CDR3 is 16 residues long. The CDR3 sequence: CASSGRSRGVQQPQHF. In DNA form, the CDR3 reads TGTGCCAGCAGCGGGAGGAGCAGGGGGGTGCAACAGCCCCAGCATTTT.

This clonotype was seen repeatedly, ten times or more. The chain links TRBV7-2 to TRBJ2-1; no reliable D call. CDR1 SGHTA and CDR2 FQGNSA come from the germline V gene. The CDR3 contains 13 residues. Trimming left V 3 bases short and J 9 bases short, with 12 bases between. The CDR3 DNA follows: TGTGCCAGCAGCTTGGGATTCCTCAGTGAGCAGTTCTTC. Translation: CASSLGFLSEQFF.

The genes are TRBV6-5 and TRBJ2-1; the D gene is possibly TRBD1 (5 bases). The CDR3 is 13 residues long. V gave up 2 bases and J gave up 9 bases, with 11 bases separating them. Germline CDR1 MNHEY, CDR2 SVGAGI. The DNA of the CDR3 is TGTGCCAGCAGTTACGGTACAAGGGGTGAGCAGTTCTTC. This sequence encodes CASSYGTRGEQFF.

In its sample, this clonotype was seen many times. This CDR3 reads CASSSRGTGGPYEQYF. The CDR3, as DNA: TGTGCCAGCAGCTCCAGAGGGACAGGGGGCCCCTACGAGCAGTACTTC. V usage is TRBV7-2 and J usage is TRBJ2-7, with 12 nucleotides matching TRBD1. V was pared by 4 bases and J by 2 bases, with 6 bases of the junction left unmatched. CDR1 is SGHTA, CDR2 FQGNSA, per germline. This CDR3 spans 16 amino acids. The variable domain in full, with the rest retrieved from reference TRBV7-2 and TRBJ2-7, is GAGVSQSPSNKVTEKGKDVELRCDPISGHTALYWYRQSLGQGLEFLIYFQGNSAPDKSGLPSDRFSAERTGGSVSTLTIQRTQQEDSAVYLCASSSRGTGGPYEQYFGPGTRLTVT.

The rearrangement joins TRBV7-2 to TRBJ2-7; maybe TRBD2 (5 bases). Germline assignment: CDR1 SGHTA and CDR2 FQGNSA. V was clipped by 5 bases and J by 8 bases, with 16 bases between them. The CDR3 has 13 amino acids. The DNA for the CDR3 is TGTGCCAGCAGCAAAGAGGGCGTTCTCAAGCAGTACTTC. This gives the protein CASSKEGVLKQYF.

In this sample, this clonotype turned up a few times. The gene calls are TRBV7-8 and TRBJ2-7; 8 positions agree with TRBD1. The CDR3 runs to 17 residues. Looked up from germline, CDR1 is SGHVS and CDR2 is FQNEAQ. V shed 4 bases, J shed 2 bases, and the junction held 13 bases outside the gene matches. CDR3: CASSSRQGHSMAYEQYF. The CDR3 nucleotides are TGTGCCAGCAGCTCTAGACAGGGGCATAGTATGGCCTACGAGCAGTACTTC.

On this clonotype: Just one base apart from a much larger clone, this may be a read error. The chain links TRBV7-2 to TRBJ2-1, with TRBD2 matching 13 bases. Germline CDR1 is SGHTA and CDR2 is FQGNSA. The CDR3 covers 15 residues. The CDR3 reads CASSAGLAGVSELFF. CDR3 nucleotides: TGTGCCAGCAGCGCCGGACTAGCGGGAGTTAGTGAGCTGTTCTTC.

This clonotype was detected only a few times. The chain links TRBV20-1 to TRBJ2-7; D might be TRBD2 (6 bases). CDR3 length: 14 residues. CDR1 DFQATT and CDR2 SNEGSKA come from the germline V gene (reference sequence). Trimming stripped 1 base from V and 7 bases from J, with 17 bases between. The CDR3: CSARGERVLREQYF. DNA of the CDR3: TGCAGTGCTAGAGGGGAGCGGGTACTACGGGAGCAGTACTTC.

This clonotype was found a few times. V is TRBV15 and J is TRBJ2-1; TRBD1 agrees at 7 bases. The ends lost 5 bases at V and 8 bases at J; junction bases unmatched: 6. Germline V gene lookup returns CDR1 LNHNV and CDR2 YYDKDF (reference sequence). The CDR3 has 13 residues. CDR3 loop: CATSAGTVDEQFF. The CDR3 DNA is TGTGCCACCAGCGCTGGGACAGTAGATGAGCAGTTCTTC.

The rearrangement uses TRBV20-1 and TRBJ1-1, with D perhaps TRBD1 (6 bases). V was pared by 2 bases and J by 1 base, with 20 bases between. This CDR3 region has 17 residues. Germline CDR1 reads DFQATT; CDR2 reads SNEGSKA (reference sequence). CDR3: CSARTWPGHSSNTEAFF. In DNA, the CDR3 is TGCAGTGCTAGAACTTGGCCGGGACACTCCTCGAACACTGAAGCTTTCTTT.